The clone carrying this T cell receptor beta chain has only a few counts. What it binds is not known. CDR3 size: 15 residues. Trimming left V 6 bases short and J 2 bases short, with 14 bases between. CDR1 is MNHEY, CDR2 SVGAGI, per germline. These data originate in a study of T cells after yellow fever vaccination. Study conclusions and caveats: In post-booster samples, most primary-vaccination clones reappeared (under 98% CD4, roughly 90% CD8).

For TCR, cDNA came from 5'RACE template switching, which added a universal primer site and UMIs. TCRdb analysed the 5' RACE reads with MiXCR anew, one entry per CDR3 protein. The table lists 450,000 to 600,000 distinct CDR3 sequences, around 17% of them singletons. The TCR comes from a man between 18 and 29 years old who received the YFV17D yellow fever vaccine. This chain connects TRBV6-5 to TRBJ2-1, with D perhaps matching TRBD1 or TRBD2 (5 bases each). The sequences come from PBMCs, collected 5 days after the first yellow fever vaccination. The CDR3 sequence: CASRPRDLPYNEQFF. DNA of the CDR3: TGTGCCAGCAGGCCCCGGGACCTGCCCTACAATGAGCAGTTCTTC.